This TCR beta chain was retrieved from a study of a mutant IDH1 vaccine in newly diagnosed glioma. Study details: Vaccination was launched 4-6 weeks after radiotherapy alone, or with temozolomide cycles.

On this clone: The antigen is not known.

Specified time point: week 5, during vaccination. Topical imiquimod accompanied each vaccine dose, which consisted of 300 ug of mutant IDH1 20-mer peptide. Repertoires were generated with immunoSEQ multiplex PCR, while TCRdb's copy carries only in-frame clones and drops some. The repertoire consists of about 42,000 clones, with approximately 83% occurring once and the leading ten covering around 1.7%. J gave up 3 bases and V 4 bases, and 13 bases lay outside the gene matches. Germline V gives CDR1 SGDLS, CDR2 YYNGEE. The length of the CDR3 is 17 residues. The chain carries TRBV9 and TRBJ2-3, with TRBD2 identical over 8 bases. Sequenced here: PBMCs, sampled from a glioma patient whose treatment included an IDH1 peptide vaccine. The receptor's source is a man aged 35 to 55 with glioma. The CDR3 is CASSIEGGLAITDTQYF. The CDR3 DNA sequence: TGTGCCAGCAGCATTGAAGGAGGACTAGCTATAACAGATACGCAGTATTTT.